The 24 T cell receptor beta chains reported below all come from one sample, sequenced in a study of cytomegalovirus exposure and HLA in healthy donors. The PCR had 60 Vbeta and 13 Jbeta primers. Measured with immunoSEQ multiplex PCR; TCRdb has only the in-frame clones, and not every one. This sample has hundreds of thousands of clones, with 70% found just once. Sequencing input: PBMCs. The receptors shown here come from a man between 35 and 55 years old in good health and CMV-seropositive.

The chain carries TRBV5-6 and TRBJ2-5, with D perhaps TRBD1 (5 bases). The J call could be wrong; TRBJ2-7 is a better fit for the DNA end. The germline gives CDR1 SGHDT, CDR2 YYEEEE. CDR3 length: 13 amino acids. CDR3 coding DNA: TGTGCCAGCAGCTATGACAGAGGTTACGAGCAGTACTTC. Its translation is CASSYDRGYEQYF.

The chain carries TRBV6-6 and TRBJ1-2; 10 nucleotides agree with TRBD1. The CDR3 consists of 14 residues. The ends lost 2 bases at V and 7 bases at J; junction bases unmatched: 4. The germline CDR1 and CDR2 sequences are MNHNY and SVGAGI (reference sequence). The CDR3 region is CASSYGQGGTGYTF. For the CDR3, the DNA is TGTGCCAGCAGTTACGGACAGGGGGGGACTGGCTACACCTTC.

The CDR3 loop reads CASSIATRQETQYF. The CDR3 nucleotides are TGTGCCAGTAGTATAGCGACGCGGCAAGAGACCCAGTACTTC. V is TRBV19 and J is TRBJ2-5; D is uncertain. The CDR3 sequence is 14 residues long. Between the trimmed V and J ends, which lost 1 base and 2 bases, there was a span of 8 bases. The germline V gene has CDR1 LNHDA and CDR2 SQIVND (reference sequence).

This chain joins TRBV23-1 and TRBJ1-5, with D possibly TRBD1 on 5 matching bases. TRBV23-1 is noted as an ORF with a role that remains uncertain. The CDR3 covers 18 residues. With 0 bases removed from V and 6 bases from J, the gap between germline ends came to 21 bases. This CDR3 reads CASSQSGRGTGWSQPQHF. The CDR3 DNA sequence: TGCGCCAGCAGTCAATCGGGGCGGGGGACGGGCTGGAGTCAGCCCCAGCATTTT.

The rearrangement links TRBV6-6 to TRBJ1-2, with 9 bases lining up with TRBD1. Trimming removed 4 bases from V and 10 bases from J; junction bases left unmatched: 7. The CDR3 has 13 residues. Germline assignment: CDR1 MNHNY and CDR2 SVGAGI (reference sequence). For the CDR3, the DNA is TGTGCCAGCAGTTCCGGGACAGGGATCTTCTACACCTTC. Its translation is CASSSGTGIFYTF.

The gene calls are TRBV9 and TRBJ1-1; 7 nucleotides line up with TRBD1. CDR3 length equals 14 residues. Per the germline V gene, CDR1 is SGDLS and CDR2 is YYNGEE. Losses at the gene ends were 3 bases for V and 3 bases for J; bases not matched to a gene: 5. In DNA form, the CDR3 reads TGTGCCAGCAGCGGGGGACAGCAACACACTGAAGCTTTCTTT. Residues: CASSGGQQHTEAFF.

This clone was counted only a few times. This chain connects TRBV5-4 to TRBJ2-7, with D possibly being TRBD1 (5 bases). CDR1 is SGHNT, CDR2 YYREEE, per germline (reference sequence). The V end lost 4 bases, the J end lost 2 bases, and 13 bases lay between the germline ends. This CDR3 region has 14 residues. CDR3 bases: TGTGCCAGCAGCACCTCAGGGCTCACCTACGAGCAGTACTTC. It translates to CASSTSGLTYEQYF.

The chain links TRBV15 to TRBJ2-3; 11 bases line up with TRBD2. CDR1 and CDR2 from the germline V gene are LNHNV and YYDKDF (reference sequence). V was pared by 5 bases and J by 0 bases, with 1 base of the junction left unmatched. The CDR3 sequence is 15 residues long. The CDR3 nucleotides read TGTGCCACCAGCGGGACTAGCGGTAGCACAGATACGCAGTATTTT. It specifies CATSGTSGSTDTQYF.

This chain joins TRBV29-1 and TRBJ2-7; weak D call: TRBD1 (6 bases). The CDR3 length is 15 residues. Germline V gives CDR1 SQVTM, CDR2 ANQGSEA. Trimming took off 7 bases at V and 1 base at J, with 20 bases between the two ends. Here the CDR3 DNA reads TGCAGCGGAGGCACCTACAGGGTTGGATCCTACGAGCAGTACTTC. Protein sequence: CSGGTYRVGSYEQYF.

V is TRBV14 and J is TRBJ1-5; 8 bases agree with TRBD1. The CDR3 totals 14 residues. CDR1 is SGHDN and CDR2 is FVKESK in the germline V gene. V was pared by 4 bases and J by 2 bases, with 1 base of the junction left unmatched. CDR3 loop: CASSRGQGNQPQHF. Written as DNA, the CDR3 is TGTGCCAGCAGCCGGGGACAGGGCAATCAGCCCCAGCATTTT.

The chain employs TRBV28 and TRBJ1-1; D gene unclear. In germline, CDR1 is MDHEN, CDR2 SYDVKM. The CDR3 has 11 amino acids. Deletions cut 5 bases from V and 6 bases from J, with 7 bases between. This CDR3 is CASSGPAEAFF. CDR3 DNA sequence: TGTGCCAGCAGTGGTCCAGCTGAAGCTTTCTTT.

V and J are TRBV13 and TRBJ1-1, with D maybe TRBD1 (6 bases). CDR3 length: 15 amino acids. The V and J ends lost 4 bases and 6 bases respectively, with 18 bases between them. Germline V gene lookup returns CDR1 PRHDT and CDR2 FYEKMQ (reference sequence). The CDR3 region is CASSSAGGLWPEAFF. DNA for the CDR3: TGTGCCAGCAGCTCGGCGGGGGGGCTGTGGCCTGAAGCTTTCTTT.

V gene TRBV4-1 combines with J gene TRBJ1-4; perhaps TRBD1 as D (5 bases). Germline CDR1 is MGHRA and CDR2 is YSYEKL. The CDR3 has 18 residues. V was clipped by 0 bases and J by 5 bases, with 19 bases between them. Here the CDR3 reads CASSQESSWRGTNEKLFF. The CDR3 DNA reads TGCGCCAGCAGCCAAGAGAGTTCCTGGAGGGGTACCAATGAAAAACTGTTTTTT.

This chain joins TRBV6-6 and TRBJ2-7; 7 bases match TRBD1. The CDR3 sequence is 14 residues long. Germline CDR1 reads MNHNY; CDR2 reads SVGAGI (reference sequence). The ends lost 9 bases at V and 6 bases at J; junction bases unmatched: 14. The CDR3 loop reads CASSWTGDAPEQYF. Written as DNA, the CDR3 is TGTGCCAGTTCTTGGACAGGCGATGCCCCCGAGCAGTACTTC.

The V and J genes are TRBV29-1 and TRBJ2-7; D may be TRBD2 (5 bases). This CDR3 has 11 residues. V was shortened by 4 bases and J by 3 bases, with 7 bases between the two germline ends. CDR1 and CDR2 (germline): SQVTM, ANQGSEA. DNA for the CDR3: TGCAGCGTTGGGGAGCACTACGAGCAGTACTTC. Its translation: CSVGEHYEQYF.

The V and J genes are TRBV7-3 and TRBJ1-2, with D tentatively TRBD1 (5 bases). Looked up from germline, CDR1 is SGHTA and CDR2 is FQGTGA. The CDR3 extends over 13 amino acids. V lost 5 bases and J 0 bases, leaving 7 bases between the germline ends. In DNA form, the CDR3 reads TGTGCCAGCAGCGAGGACACTAACTATGGCTACACCTTC. Translating it yields CASSEDTNYGYTF.

V is TRBV6-6 and J is TRBJ1-1, with D hard to call. The length of the CDR3 is 12 residues. Germline V lookup: CDR1 MNHNY, CDR2 SVGAGI (reference sequence). V was trimmed by 2 bases and J by 4 bases, leaving 5 bases between them. The CDR3 loop is CASSYVGTEAFF. The DNA for the CDR3 is TGTGCCAGCAGTTACGTCGGCACTGAAGCTTTCTTT.

The rearrangement links TRBV5-4 to TRBJ2-2, with TRBD2 as a possible D gene (6 bases). This CDR3 spans 12 amino acids. CDR1 and CDR2 (germline): SGHNT, YYREEE (reference sequence). V gave up 7 bases and J gave up 3 bases, with 7 bases separating them. CDR3 protein: CASRGDTGELFF. The CDR3 DNA is TGTGCCAGCCGCGGGGACACCGGGGAGCTGTTTTTT.

CDR3 coding DNA: TGTGCCAGCGTCACCGTTCTGGGGACAGGGTCATCATGGGATACGCAGTATTTT. Translation: CASVTVLGTGSSWDTQYF. The chain employs TRBV28 and TRBJ2-3, with TRBD1 identical over 9 bases. Germline lookup yields CDR1 MDHEN and CDR2 SYDVKM. The V gene end was trimmed by 8 bases and the J gene end by 6 bases; junction bases not matched to a gene: 21. The CDR3 has 18 residues. The full variable domain, rest sourced from reference TRBV28 and TRBJ2-3, is DVKVTQSSRYLVKRTGEKVFLECVQDMDHENMFWYRQDPGLGLRLIYFSYDVKMKEKGDIPEGYSVSREKKERFSLILESASTNQTSMYLCASVTVLGTGSSWDTQYFGPGTRLTVL.

The genes are TRBV5-6 and TRBJ1-2, with TRBD1 as a possible D gene (5 bases). V was clipped by 2 bases and J by 8 bases, with 10 bases between them. Germline V gene sequence: CDR1 SGHDT, CDR2 YYEEEE. CDR3 length: 12 amino acids. CDR3 nucleotide sequence: TGTGCCAGCAGCTTAGGGGTCGGGGGCTACACCTTC. Its protein product is CASSLGVGGYTF.

The chain recombines TRBV14 with TRBJ1-6; TRBD1 matches 7 bases. CDR1 and CDR2 from the germline V gene are SGHDN and FVKESK. There are 20 residues in the CDR3. With 1 base clipped from V and 6 bases from J, the junction kept 18 bases outside the gene matches. The CDR3 nucleotides read TGTGCCAGCAGCCAAGTCAATTTGGGGGGACAGCTAAGACTTAATTCACCCCTCCACTTT. This gives the protein CASSQVNLGGQLRLNSPLHF. The full variable domain, with the rest looked up from reference TRBV14 and TRBJ1-6, is EAGVTQFPSHSVIEKGQTVTLRCDPISGHDNLYWYRRVMGKEIKFLLHFVKESKQDESGMPNNRFLAERTGGTYSTLKVQPAELEDSGVYFCASSQVNLGGQLRLNSPLHFGNGTRLTVT.

This clone has just a few counts. This chain joins TRBV5-1 and TRBJ1-2, with 8 bases fitting TRBD1. The CDR3 totals 13 residues. From germline, CDR1 is SGHRS and CDR2 YFSETQ. The V and J ends lost 4 bases and 7 bases, in that order; junction bases with no gene match: 6. The CDR3 sequence: CASSLDRGLGYTF. DNA of the CDR3: TGCGCCAGCAGCCTAGACAGGGGACTTGGCTACACCTTC.

CDR3 loop: CASSSGTGGYSEQFF. In DNA form, the CDR3 reads TGTGCCAGCAGCTCCGGGACAGGGGGGTATAGTGAGCAGTTCTTC. This chain joins TRBV11-3 and TRBJ2-1; 11 bases map to TRBD1. This CDR3 region has 15 residues. Trimming removed 4 bases from V and 9 bases from J; junction bases left unmatched: 8. Per germline, CDR1 SGHNT and CDR2 YENEEA.

The V and J genes are TRBV25-1 and TRBJ2-7; 9 bases are a match to TRBD1. The CDR3 contains 12 residues. Trimming at V came to 8 bases and at J to 6 bases, leaving 5 bases not matched to a gene. In germline, CDR1 is MGHDK, CDR2 SYGVNS. DNA of the CDR3: TGTGCCAGCTCCGGGACAGGGACCGAGCAGTACTTC. Its protein is CASSGTGTEQYF.